This T cell receptor beta chain emerged from a study of identical twins. Study findings and constraints: Compared with models, monozygotic twins showed more out-of-frame TCR alpha sharing. It was possible that invariant MAIT and iNKT cells partly confounded the zero-insertion analyses. It was cross-sectional statistical analysis, not following the same donors, that the conclusions relied on.

TCRdb fed the 5' RACE reads into MiXCR, producing one record per CDR3 protein. This sample yields over 550,000 distinct CDR3 sequences, of which around 7.4% are seen a single time; 1.6% belongs to the top ten. Healthy Caucasians made up all donors. Germline CDR1 and CDR2: SGHVS and FNYEAQ. The CDR3 extends over 17 amino acids. Trimming removed 6 bases at V and 4 bases at J, with 24 bases between. This clonotype was seen ten or more times. Its antigen is currently unknown. The data were also submitted as part of a second study, on yellow fever vaccine responses in identical twins.

This TCR was sampled from a woman aged 18-35 years in good health. V usage is TRBV7-6 and J usage is TRBJ1-1; possibly TRBD1 for D (6 bases). Material for sequencing was PBMCs. As DNA, the CDR3 is TGTGCCAGCAGGCTACATGGATCGGGGGACAAGAGCACTGAAGCTTTCTTT. Encoded protein: CASRLHGSGDKSTEAFF.